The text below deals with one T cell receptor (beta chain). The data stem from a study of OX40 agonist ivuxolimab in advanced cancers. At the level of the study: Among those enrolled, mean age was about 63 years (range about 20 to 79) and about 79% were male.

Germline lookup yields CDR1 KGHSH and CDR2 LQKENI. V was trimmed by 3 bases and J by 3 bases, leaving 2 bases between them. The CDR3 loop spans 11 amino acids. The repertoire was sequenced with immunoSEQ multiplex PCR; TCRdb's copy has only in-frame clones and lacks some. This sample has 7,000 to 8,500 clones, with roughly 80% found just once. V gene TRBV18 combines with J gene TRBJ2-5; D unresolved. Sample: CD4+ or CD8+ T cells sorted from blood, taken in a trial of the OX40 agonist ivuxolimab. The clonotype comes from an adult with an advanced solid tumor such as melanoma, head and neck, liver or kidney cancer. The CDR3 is CASSPEETQYF. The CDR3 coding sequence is TGTGCCAGCTCACCTGAAGAGACCCAGTACTTC. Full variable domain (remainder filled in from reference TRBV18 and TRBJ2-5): NAGVMQNPRHLVRRRGQEARLRCSPMKGHSHVYWYRQLPEEGLKFMVYLQKENIIDESGMPKERFSAEFPKEGPSILRIQQVVRGDSAAYFCASSPEETQYFGPGTRLLVL.